Listed below are T cell receptor beta chains from one sample, sequenced in a study of fetal regulatory T cell absence and autoimmunity. The assay was immunoSEQ multiplex PCR, and TCRdb's table has in-frame clones only and misses some. The sample has approximately 49,000 clones; 70% to 85% are singletons. The sequenced sample consisted of cord blood. Receptor source: a newborn boy with IPEX syndrome. Each CDR3 is given with its conserved first and last residue. A D gene is named only where the DNA matches it firmly. A row's size may be missing; if present it is once, few, many or a size class.

CASSFINYQGPGGYTF | TGCGCCAGCAGCTTCATTAATTACCAGGGCCCCGGGGGCTACACCTTC | TRBJ1-2 | 16 | . | TRBV5-1 | .
CASSLDLTSGSLNEQFF | TGTGCCAGCAGCTTGGATTTGACTAGCGGGAGTTTAAATGAGCAGTTCTTC | TRBJ2-1 | 17 | few | TRBV5-5 | TRBD2
CASTASGAQETQYF | TGTGCCAGCACTGCTAGCGGGGCTCAAGAGACCCAGTACTTC | TRBJ2-5 | 14 | . | TRBV6-5 | TRBD2
CASSFGRGADTQYF | TGCGCCAGCAGCTTCGGCAGGGGAGCAGATACGCAGTATTTT | TRBJ2-3 | 14 | . | TRBV5-1 | .
CASPGQGTGELFF | TGTGCCAGTCCGGGACAGGGCACCGGGGAGCTGTTTTTT | TRBJ2-2 | 13 | . | TRBV6-1 | TRBD1
CASKQGDQPQHF | TGTGCCAGCAAACAGGGAGATCAGCCCCAGCATTTT | TRBJ1-5 | 12 | few | TRBV2 | .
CASSTGTVVQPQHF | TGTGCCAGTAGTACCGGGACAGTAGTTCAGCCCCAGCATTTT | TRBJ1-5 | 14 | . | TRBV19 | TRBD1
CASSPPYNEQFF | TGTGCCAGCAGCCCACCCTACAATGAGCAGTTCTTC | TRBJ2-1 | 12 | . | TRBV9 | .
CASSAKTGTYEQYF | TGTGCCAGCAGCGCAAAGACTGGGACCTACGAGCAGTACTTC | TRBJ2-7 | 14 | . | TRBV7-9 | .
CASSLSGTEAFF | TGTGCCAGCAGCTTATCGGGAACTGAAGCTTTCTTT | TRBJ1-1 | 12 | . | TRBV7-9 | .
CASSVPGAAPPYGYTF | TGTGCCAGTAGTGTACCAGGGGCCGCCCCCCCCTATGGCTACACCTTC | TRBJ1-2 | 16 | few | TRBV19 | .